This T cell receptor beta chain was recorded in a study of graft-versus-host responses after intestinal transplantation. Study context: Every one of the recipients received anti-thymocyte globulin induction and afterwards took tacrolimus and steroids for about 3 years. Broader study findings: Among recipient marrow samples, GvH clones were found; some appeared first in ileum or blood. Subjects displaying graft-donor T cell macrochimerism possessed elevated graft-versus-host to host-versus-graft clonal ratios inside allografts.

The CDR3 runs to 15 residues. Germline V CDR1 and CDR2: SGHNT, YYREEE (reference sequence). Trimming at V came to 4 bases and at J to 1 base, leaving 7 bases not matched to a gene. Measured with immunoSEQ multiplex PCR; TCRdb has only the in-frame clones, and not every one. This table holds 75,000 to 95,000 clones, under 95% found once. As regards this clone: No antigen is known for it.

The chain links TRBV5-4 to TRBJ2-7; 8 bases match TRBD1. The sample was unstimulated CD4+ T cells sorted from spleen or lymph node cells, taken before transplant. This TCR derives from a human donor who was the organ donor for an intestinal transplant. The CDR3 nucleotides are TGTGCCAGCAGCCCCGGACAGGGAAAGTCCTACGAGCAGTACTTC. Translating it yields CASSPGQGKSYEQYF. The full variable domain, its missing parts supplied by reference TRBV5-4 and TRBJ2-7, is ETGVTQSPTHLIKTRGQQVTLRCSSQSGHNTVSWYQQALGQGPQFIFQYYREEENGRGNFPPRFSGLQFPNYSSELNVNALELDDSALYLCASSPGQGKSYEQYFGPGTRLTVT.